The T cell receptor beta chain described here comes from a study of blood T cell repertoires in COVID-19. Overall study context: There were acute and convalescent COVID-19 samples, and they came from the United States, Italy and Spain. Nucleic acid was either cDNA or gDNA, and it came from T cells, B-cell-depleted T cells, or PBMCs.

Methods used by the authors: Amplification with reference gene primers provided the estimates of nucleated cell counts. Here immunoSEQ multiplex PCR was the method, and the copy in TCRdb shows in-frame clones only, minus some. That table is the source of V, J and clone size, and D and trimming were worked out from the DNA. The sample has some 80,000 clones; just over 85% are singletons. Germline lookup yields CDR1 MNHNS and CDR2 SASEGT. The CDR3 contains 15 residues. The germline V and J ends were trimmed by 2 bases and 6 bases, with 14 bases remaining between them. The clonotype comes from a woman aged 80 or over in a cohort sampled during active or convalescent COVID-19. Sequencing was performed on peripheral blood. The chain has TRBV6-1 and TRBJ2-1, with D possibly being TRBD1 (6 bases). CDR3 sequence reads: CASSESVGGSNEQFF. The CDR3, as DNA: TGTGCCAGCAGTGAAAGCGTAGGGGGATCCAATGAGCAGTTCTTC.